A single sample is the source of the 3 T cell receptor beta chains below, sequenced in a study of blood T cell repertoires in COVID-19. The table came from immunoSEQ multiplex PCR; TCRdb's copy has only in-frame clones and leaves some out. This table holds around 160,000 clones, roughly 84% found once. The source material was PBMCs or T cells enriched from blood (not recorded which). These receptor sequences come from a woman in her fifties or sixties who had been exposed to COVID-19.

The rearrangement uses TRBV6-5 and TRBJ2-7; 8 bases line up with TRBD1. The CDR3 sequence is 15 residues long. With V trimmed by 6 bases and J by 1 base, 8 bases remained unmatched. Germline assignment: CDR1 MNHEY and CDR2 SVGAGI. The chain's CDR3 is CASSPGTGESYEQYF. The CDR3 DNA reads as TGTGCCAGCAGCCCCGGGACAGGCGAATCCTACGAGCAGTACTTC.

The rearrangement uses TRBV6-2 or TRBV6-3 and TRBJ2-4; weak D call: TRBD1 (5 bases). Trimming removed 6 bases from V and 0 bases from J, with 12 bases in between. Germline V gives CDR1 MNHEY, CDR2 SVGEGT. The CDR3 sequence is 15 residues long. CDR3 loop: CASSKTASAKNIQYF. CDR3 nucleotide sequence: TGTGCCAGCAGCAAGACAGCTTCAGCCAAAAACATTCAGTACTTC.

The chain couples TRBV7-7 to TRBJ2-7; maybe TRBD2 (6 bases). Germline V gives CDR1 SSHAT, CDR2 FNYEAQ (reference sequence). V was shortened by 5 bases and J by 7 bases, with 21 bases between the two germline ends. This CDR3 contains 15 residues. The CDR3 protein is CASSPRPGPSGEQYF. The CDR3 region has the DNA TGTGCCAGCAGCCCCAGACCGGGCCCAAGCGGGGAGCAGTACTTC.